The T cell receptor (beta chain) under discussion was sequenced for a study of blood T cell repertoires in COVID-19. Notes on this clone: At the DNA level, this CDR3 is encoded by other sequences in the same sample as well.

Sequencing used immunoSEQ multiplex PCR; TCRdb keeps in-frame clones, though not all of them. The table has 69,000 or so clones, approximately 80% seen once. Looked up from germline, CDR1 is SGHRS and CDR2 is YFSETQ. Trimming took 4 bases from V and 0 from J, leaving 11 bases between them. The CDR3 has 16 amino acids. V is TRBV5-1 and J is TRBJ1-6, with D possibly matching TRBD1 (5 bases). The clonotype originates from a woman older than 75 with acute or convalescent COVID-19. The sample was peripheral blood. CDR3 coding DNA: TGCGCCAGCAGCGAGCAGGGTAGCTCCTATAATTCACCCCTCCACTTT. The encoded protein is CASSEQGSSYNSPLHF.